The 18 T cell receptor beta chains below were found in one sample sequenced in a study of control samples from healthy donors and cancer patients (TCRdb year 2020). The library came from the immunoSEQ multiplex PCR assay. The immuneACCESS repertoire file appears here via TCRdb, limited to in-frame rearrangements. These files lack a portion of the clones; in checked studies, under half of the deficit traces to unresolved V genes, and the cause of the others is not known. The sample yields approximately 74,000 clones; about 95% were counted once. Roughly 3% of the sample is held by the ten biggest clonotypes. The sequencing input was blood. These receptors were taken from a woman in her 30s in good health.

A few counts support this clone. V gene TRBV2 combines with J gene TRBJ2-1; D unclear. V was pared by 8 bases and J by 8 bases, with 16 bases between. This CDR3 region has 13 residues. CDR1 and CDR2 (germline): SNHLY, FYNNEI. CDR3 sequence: CASLRSLNDEQFF. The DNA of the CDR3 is TGTGCCAGCCTGAGATCACTTAACGATGAGCAGTTCTTC.

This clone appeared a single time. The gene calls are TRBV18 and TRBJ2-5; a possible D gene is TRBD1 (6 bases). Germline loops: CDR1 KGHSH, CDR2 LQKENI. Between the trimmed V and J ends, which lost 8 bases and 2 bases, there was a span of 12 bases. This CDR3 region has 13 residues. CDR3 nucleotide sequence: TGTGCCAGCGAGAAAGGACAGCAAGAGACCCAGTACTTC. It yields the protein CASEKGQQETQYF.

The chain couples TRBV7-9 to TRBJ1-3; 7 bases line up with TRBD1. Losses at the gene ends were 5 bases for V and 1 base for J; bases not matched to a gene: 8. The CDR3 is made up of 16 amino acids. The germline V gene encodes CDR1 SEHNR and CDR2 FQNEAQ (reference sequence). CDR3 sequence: CASSLSGQASGNTIYF. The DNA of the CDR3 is TGTGCCAGCAGCCTTTCCGGACAGGCTTCTGGAAACACCATATATTTT.

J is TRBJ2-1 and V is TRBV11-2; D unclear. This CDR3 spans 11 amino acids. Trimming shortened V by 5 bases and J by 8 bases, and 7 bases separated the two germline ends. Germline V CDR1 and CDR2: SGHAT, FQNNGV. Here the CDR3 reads CASSKLHEQFF. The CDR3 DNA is TGTGCCAGCAGCAAATTACATGAGCAGTTCTTC.

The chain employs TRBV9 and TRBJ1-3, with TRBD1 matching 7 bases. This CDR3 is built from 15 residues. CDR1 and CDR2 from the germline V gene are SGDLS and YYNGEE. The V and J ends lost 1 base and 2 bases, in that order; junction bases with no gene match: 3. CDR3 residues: CASSVRGRPGNTIYF. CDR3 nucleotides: TGTGCCAGCAGCGTAAGGGGGCGGCCTGGAAACACCATATATTTT.

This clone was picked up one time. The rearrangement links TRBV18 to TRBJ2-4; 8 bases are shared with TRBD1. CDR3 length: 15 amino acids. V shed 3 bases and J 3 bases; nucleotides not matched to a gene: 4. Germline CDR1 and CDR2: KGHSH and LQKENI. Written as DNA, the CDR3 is TGTGCCAGCTCACCTCAGGGGGCGATCAAAAACATTCAGTACTTC. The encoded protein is CASSPQGAIKNIQYF.

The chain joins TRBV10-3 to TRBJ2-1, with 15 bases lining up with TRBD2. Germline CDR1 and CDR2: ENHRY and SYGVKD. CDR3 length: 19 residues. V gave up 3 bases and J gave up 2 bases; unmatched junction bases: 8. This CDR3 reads CAISEGGLAGGKPYNEQFF. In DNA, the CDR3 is TGTGCCATCAGTGAAGGAGGACTAGCGGGGGGGAAGCCCTACAATGAGCAGTTCTTC.

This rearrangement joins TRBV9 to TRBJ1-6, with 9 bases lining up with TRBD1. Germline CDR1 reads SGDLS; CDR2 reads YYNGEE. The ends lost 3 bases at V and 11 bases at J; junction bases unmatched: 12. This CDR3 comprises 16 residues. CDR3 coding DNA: TGTGCCAGCAGCGCGCATTGGGACAGGGAAGGTGCACCCCTCCACTTT. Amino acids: CASSAHWDREGAPLHF.

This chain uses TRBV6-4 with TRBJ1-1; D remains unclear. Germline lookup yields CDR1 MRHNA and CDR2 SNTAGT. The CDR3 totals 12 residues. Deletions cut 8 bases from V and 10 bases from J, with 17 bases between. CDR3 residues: CASLETSGGAFF. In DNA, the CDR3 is TGTGCCAGCCTGGAGACATCGGGCGGAGCTTTCTTT.

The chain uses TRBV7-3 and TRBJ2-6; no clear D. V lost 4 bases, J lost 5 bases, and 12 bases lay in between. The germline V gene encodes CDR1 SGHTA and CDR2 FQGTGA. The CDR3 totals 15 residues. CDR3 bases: TGTGCCAGCAGCTCGGGCGAATCGCGGGCCAACGTCCTGACTTTC. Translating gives CASSSGESRANVLTF.

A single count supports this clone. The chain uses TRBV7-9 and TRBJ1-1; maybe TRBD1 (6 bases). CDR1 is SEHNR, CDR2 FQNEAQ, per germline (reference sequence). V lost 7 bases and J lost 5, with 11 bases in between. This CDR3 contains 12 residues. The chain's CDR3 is CASNEGGTEAFF. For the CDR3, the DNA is TGTGCCAGCAACGAGGGGGGGACTGAAGCTTTCTTT. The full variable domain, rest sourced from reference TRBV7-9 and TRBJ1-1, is DTGVSQNPRHKITKRGQNVTFRCDPISEHNRLYWYRQTLGQGPEFLTYFQNEAQLEKSRLLSDRFSAERPKGSFSTLEIQRTEQGDSAMYLCASNEGGTEAFFGQGTRLTVV.

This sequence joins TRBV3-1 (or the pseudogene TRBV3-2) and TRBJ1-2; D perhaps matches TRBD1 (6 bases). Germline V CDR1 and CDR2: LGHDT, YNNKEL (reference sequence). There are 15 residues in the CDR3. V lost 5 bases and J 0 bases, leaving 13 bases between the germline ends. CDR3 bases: TGTGCCAGCAGCAACCCGACAGGCGCTAACTATGGCTACACCTTC. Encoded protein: CASSNPTGANYGYTF.

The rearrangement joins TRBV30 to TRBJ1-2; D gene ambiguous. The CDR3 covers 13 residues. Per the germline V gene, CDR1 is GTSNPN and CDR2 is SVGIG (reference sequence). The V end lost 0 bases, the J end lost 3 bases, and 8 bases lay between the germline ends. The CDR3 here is CAWSVSPYYGYTF. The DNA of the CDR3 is TGTGCCTGGAGTGTCAGTCCGTACTATGGCTACACCTTC.

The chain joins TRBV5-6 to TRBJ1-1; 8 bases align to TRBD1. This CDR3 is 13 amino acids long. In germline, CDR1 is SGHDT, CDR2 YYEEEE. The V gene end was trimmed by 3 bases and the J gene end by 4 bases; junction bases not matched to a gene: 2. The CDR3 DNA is TGTGCCAGCAGCTCGACAGGGGTCACTGAAGCTTTCTTT. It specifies CASSSTGVTEAFF. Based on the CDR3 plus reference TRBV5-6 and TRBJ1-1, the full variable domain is DAGVTQSPTHLIKTRGQQVTLRCSPKSGHDTVSWYQQALGQGPQFIFQYYEEEERQRGNFPDRFSGHQFPNYSSELNVNALLLGDSALYLCASSSTGVTEAFFGQGTRLTVV.

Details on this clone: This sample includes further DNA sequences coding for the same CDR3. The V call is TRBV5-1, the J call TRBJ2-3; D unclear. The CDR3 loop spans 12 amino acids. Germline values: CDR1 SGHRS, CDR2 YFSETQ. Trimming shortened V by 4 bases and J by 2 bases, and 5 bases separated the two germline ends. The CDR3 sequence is CASSLTTDTQYF. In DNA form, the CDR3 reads TGCGCCAGCAGCCTCACCACAGATACGCAGTATTTT.

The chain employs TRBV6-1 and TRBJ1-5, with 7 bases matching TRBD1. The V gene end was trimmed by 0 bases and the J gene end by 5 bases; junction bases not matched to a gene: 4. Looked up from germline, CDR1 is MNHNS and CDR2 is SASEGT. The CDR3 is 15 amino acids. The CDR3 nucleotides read TGTGCCAGCAGTGAAGCAGGGGGCGCCGATCAGCCCCAGCATTTT. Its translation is CASSEAGGADQPQHF.

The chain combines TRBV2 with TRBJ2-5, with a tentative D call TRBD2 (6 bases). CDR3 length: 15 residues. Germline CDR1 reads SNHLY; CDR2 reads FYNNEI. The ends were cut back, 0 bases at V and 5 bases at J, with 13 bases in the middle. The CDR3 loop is CASSEALLASETQYF. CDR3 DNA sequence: TGTGCCAGCAGTGAAGCGCTCCTAGCGTCTGAGACCCAGTACTTC.

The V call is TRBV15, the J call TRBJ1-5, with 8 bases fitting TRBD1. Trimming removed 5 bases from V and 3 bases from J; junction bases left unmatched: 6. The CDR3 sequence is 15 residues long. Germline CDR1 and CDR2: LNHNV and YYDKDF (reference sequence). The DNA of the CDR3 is TGTGCCACCAGCGCAAACAGGGGGGCCAATCAGCCCCAGCATTTT. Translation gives CATSANRGANQPQHF.